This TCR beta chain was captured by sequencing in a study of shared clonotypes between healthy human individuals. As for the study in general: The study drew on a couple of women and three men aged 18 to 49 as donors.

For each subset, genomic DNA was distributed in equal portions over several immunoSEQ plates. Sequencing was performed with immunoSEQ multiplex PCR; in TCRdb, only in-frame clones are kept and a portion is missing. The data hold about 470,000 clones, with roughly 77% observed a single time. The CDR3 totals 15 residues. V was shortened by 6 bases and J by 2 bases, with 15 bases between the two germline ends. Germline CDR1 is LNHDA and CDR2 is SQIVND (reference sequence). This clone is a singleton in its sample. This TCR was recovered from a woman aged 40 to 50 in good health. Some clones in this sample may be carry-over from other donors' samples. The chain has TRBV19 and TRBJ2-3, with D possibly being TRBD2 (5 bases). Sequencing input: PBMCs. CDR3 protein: CASRMGGPPTDTQYF. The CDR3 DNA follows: TGTGCCAGTAGGATGGGCGGGCCCCCCACAGATACGCAGTATTTT. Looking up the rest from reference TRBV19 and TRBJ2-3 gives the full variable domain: DGGITQSPKYLFRKEGQNVTLSCEQNLNHDAMYWYRQDPGQGLRLIYYSQIVNDFQKGDIAEGYSVSREKKESFPLTVTSAQKNPTAFYLCASRMGGPPTDTQYFGPGTRLTVL.